This TCR beta chain was sequenced in a study of lymphopenia after photon versus proton radiotherapy. Study-wide points: Proton therapy kept repertoires fairly stable, unlike photons, which gained effector/memory cells.

Method: immunoSEQ multiplex PCR; TCRdb's copy keeps in-frame clones and lacks some. The sample lists tens of thousands of clones; nearly 95% were seen once. About this clone: Its antigen is unknown.

V gave up 4 bases and J gave up 3 bases; unmatched junction bases: 2. Looked up from germline, CDR1 is MNHEY and CDR2 is SVGAGI. The CDR3 has 14 residues. The specimen was peripheral blood, collected from a patient treated with proton-based radiotherapy. The gene calls are TRBV6-5 and TRBJ2-7; 11 bases align to TRBD2. This receptor was obtained from a woman in her 70s with pancreatic cancer. Some clones in this sample may be carry-over from other donors' samples. CDR3 coding DNA: TGTGCCAGCAGTTTAGCGGGAGGGCTCTACGAGCAGTACTTC. The encoded protein is CASSLAGGLYEQYF.